The present T cell receptor beta chain was sequenced within a study of lymphopenia after photon versus proton radiotherapy. CDR1 and CDR2 from the germline V gene are SQVTM and ANQGSEA. J gave up 9 bases and V 5 bases, and 7 bases lay outside the gene matches. The CDR3 loop spans 13 amino acids. General study results and limits: Survival link was tested only in deceased patients; proton benefit remains a possibility. Under photons, naive T cells and diversity fell while effector/memory populations rose. Post-nadir TCR diversity decline inversely tracked overall survival among those who died.

Remarks on this clone: Its specificity is not known.

The assay was immunoSEQ multiplex PCR, and TCRdb's table has in-frame clones only and misses some. The data contain approximately 70,000 clones, roughly nine tenths of them seen just once; the ten biggest clones take up roughly 13%. This TCR came from a man older than 75 with esophageal cancer. The material was peripheral blood, obtained from a patient treated with proton-based radiotherapy. V and J are TRBV29-1 and TRBJ2-1, with 10 bases that match TRBD2. The CDR3 nucleotides are TGCAGCGTTAGTCTAGCGGGAGTAGGTGAGCAGTTCTTC. It encodes CSVSLAGVGEQFF.